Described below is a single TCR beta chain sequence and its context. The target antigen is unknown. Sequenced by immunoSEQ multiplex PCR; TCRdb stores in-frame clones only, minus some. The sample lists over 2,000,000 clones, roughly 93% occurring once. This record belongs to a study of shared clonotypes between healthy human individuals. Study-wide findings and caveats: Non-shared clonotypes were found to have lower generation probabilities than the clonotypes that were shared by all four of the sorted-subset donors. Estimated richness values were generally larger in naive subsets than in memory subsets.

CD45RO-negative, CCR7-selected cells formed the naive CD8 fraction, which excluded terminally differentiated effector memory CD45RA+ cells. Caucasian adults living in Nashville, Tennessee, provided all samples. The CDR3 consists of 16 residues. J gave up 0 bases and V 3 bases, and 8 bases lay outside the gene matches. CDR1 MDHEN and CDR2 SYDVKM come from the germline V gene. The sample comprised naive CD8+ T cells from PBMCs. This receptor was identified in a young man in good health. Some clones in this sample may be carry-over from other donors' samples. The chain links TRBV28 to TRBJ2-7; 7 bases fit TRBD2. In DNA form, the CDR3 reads TGTGCCAGCAGTTTGCGCCTAGCGGAGCCCTCCTACGAGCAGTACTTC. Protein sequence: CASSLRLAEPSYEQYF.